This TCR beta chain was sequenced for a study of OX40 agonist ivuxolimab in advanced cancers. Turning to this clone: Its antigen is unknown.

Germline V lookup: CDR1 SGHTA, CDR2 FQGNSA. V trimming: 3 bases; J trimming: 4 bases; junction bases outside the gene matches: 0. This CDR3 has 13 residues. Overall study results and limits: It was not determined which antigens were specifically recognized by the peripheral T cells that had undergone clonal expansion. With doses of 0.1 to 3.0 mg/kg, CD4+ and CD8+ blood T cells had undergone clonal expansion by week 6.

Some clones are missing from TCRdb's copy, which holds only in-frame ones; the method was immunoSEQ multiplex PCR. The sample yields tens of thousands of clones, approximately 90% seen once. The rearrangement uses TRBV7-2 and TRBJ1-1; 9 nucleotides agree with TRBD1. Sequencing was performed on CD4+ or CD8+ T cells sorted from blood, taken in a trial of the OX40 agonist ivuxolimab. This receptor was taken from an adult with an advanced solid tumor such as melanoma, head and neck, liver or kidney cancer. Here the CDR3 DNA reads TGTGCCAGCAGCTTGGACAGGGGCACTGAAGCTTTCTTT. Residues: CASSLDRGTEAFF.